The 13 T cell receptor beta chains presented below share a single source sample, sequenced in a study of human T cells and chemical hapten exposure. TCRdb ran MiXCR on the RACE reads and lists one entry per CDR3 protein. Here the sample spans about 89,000 distinct CDR3 sequences, 10% to 12% being singletons. Noted time point: pre-sensitization, week 0. Regarding treatment: therapeutic diphenylcyclopropenone sensitization with weekly scalp DPC. Material: whole blood, obtained in connection with sensitization to the hapten diphenylcyclopropenone (DPC). The origin of the receptors is a woman aged 60 to 75 with alopecia areata. Some clones in this sample may be carry-over from other donors' samples.

This clonotype was counted between two and nine times. The genes are TRBV18 and TRBJ1-2; TRBD1 is a possible D gene (6 bases). Germline-derived CDR1 and CDR2 are KGHSH and LQKENI. The V gene lost 3 bases and the J gene lost 4 bases, with 12 bases spanning the gap. The CDR3 is 14 residues long. CDR3 sequence reads: CASSPQGQPYGYTF. CDR3 coding DNA: TGTGCCAGCTCACCCCAGGGACAACCCTATGGCTACACCTTC.

In DNA form, the CDR3 reads TGCAGCGTTGGGGGGCACCTCATAGGGCTTGAAGCTTTCTTT. Translated: CSVGGHLIGLEAFF. The genes are TRBV29-1 and TRBJ1-1, with TRBD1 as a possible D gene (6 bases). The CDR3 sequence is 14 residues long. Germline assignment: CDR1 SQVTM and CDR2 ANQGSEA. V lost 4 bases to trimming and J lost 7 bases, with 19 bases between them.

Only a few counts were recorded for this clonotype. This rearrangement joins TRBV20-1 to TRBJ1-5; 8 positions agree with TRBD1. The CDR3 has 13 residues. Trimming removed 6 bases from V and 6 bases from J; junction bases left unmatched: 7. CDR1 and CDR2 from the germline V gene are DFQATT and SNEGSKA (reference sequence). The CDR3 bases are TGCAGTGCCCTTGGACAGGGAGGTCAGCCCCAGCATTTT. It codes for CSALGQGGQPQHF.

This clonotype was counted ten times or more. The chain is built from TRBV6-6 and TRBJ1-2; D might be TRBD1 (5 bases). V lost 1 base to trimming and J lost 2 bases, with 8 bases between them. This CDR3 contains 14 residues. CDR1 is MNHNY, CDR2 SVGAGI, per germline (reference sequence). This CDR3 is CASSYLGQNYGYTF. DNA for the CDR3: TGTGCCAGCAGTTACTTGGGGCAGAACTATGGCTACACCTTC.

In its sample, this clonotype was seen a few times. V is TRBV6-5 and J is TRBJ1-1; 8 positions match TRBD1. The CDR3 extends over 17 amino acids. V was pared by 7 bases and J by 3 bases, with 16 bases of the junction left unmatched. In germline, CDR1 is MNHEY, CDR2 SVGAGI. The CDR3 DNA is TGTGCCAGCACCCCTCGGTCAGGGGGCGTTTCGGACACTGAAGCTTTCTTT. This sequence encodes CASTPRSGGVSDTEAFF.

At least ten counts were recorded for this clonotype. The V and J genes are TRBV4-2 and TRBJ2-1; 9 bases align to TRBD2. From germline, CDR1 is LGHNA and CDR2 YNFKEQ. V lost 2 bases, J lost 6 bases, and 11 bases stayed unmatched. The CDR3 is 17 amino acids. As DNA, the CDR3 is TGTGCCAGCAGCCAACGGTTCGCGGGGGGGCCAGGCAATGAGCAGTTCTTC. This gives the protein CASSQRFAGGPGNEQFF.

This chain joins TRBV29-1 and TRBJ1-1, with D perhaps matching TRBD1 (6 bases). Germline CDR1 and CDR2: SQVTM and ANQGSEA. Trimming stripped 7 bases from V and 0 bases from J, with 12 bases between. The CDR3 is 13 amino acids. The chain's CDR3 is CSARGQMNTEAFF. The CDR3 nucleotides are TGCAGCGCACGCGGACAGATGAACACTGAAGCTTTCTTT.

This clonotype has a count of ten or more. This chain joins TRBV30 and TRBJ2-7, with 7 bases matching TRBD1. Per the germline V gene, CDR1 is GTSNPN and CDR2 is SVGIG (reference sequence). J lost 2 bases, V lost 0 bases, and 13 bases had no gene match. The CDR3 runs to 17 residues. The CDR3 protein is CAWSVFADRVEPYEQYF. In DNA form, the CDR3 reads TGTGCCTGGAGTGTATTCGCCGACAGGGTAGAACCCTACGAGCAGTACTTC.

In this sample, this clonotype turned up many times. The chain uses TRBV2 and TRBJ1-4, with TRBD1 identical over 8 bases. V was pared by 8 bases and J by 5 bases, with 7 bases of the junction left unmatched. The CDR3 loop spans 14 amino acids. Germline V gene data show CDR1 as SNHLY and CDR2 as FYNNEI. The CDR3 sequence: CASRTGGLNEKLFF. The CDR3 DNA sequence: TGTGCCAGCCGTACAGGGGGTTTAAATGAAAAACTGTTTTTT.

This clonotype occurred many times. The chain couples TRBV20-1 to TRBJ1-5; TRBD1 matches 8 bases. CDR1 and CDR2 (germline): DFQATT, SNEGSKA (reference sequence). This CDR3 spans 18 amino acids. V lost 1 base, J lost 0 bases, and 11 bases stayed unmatched. CDR3 sequence: CSARVPAGGGYSNQPQHF. CDR3 DNA: TGCAGTGCTAGAGTCCCGGCAGGGGGCGGATATAGCAATCAGCCCCAGCATTTT.

The rearrangement joins TRBV30 to TRBJ2-3; no definite D call. The germline V and J ends were trimmed by 1 base and 0 bases, with 5 bases remaining between them. The CDR3 runs 13 residues. Germline V CDR1 and CDR2: GTSNPN, SVGIG (reference sequence). CDR3 sequence: CAWSGASTDTQYF. Written as DNA, the CDR3 is TGTGCCTGGAGTGGGGCCAGCACAGATACGCAGTATTTT.

The chain couples TRBV2 to TRBJ1-1; D is unclear. The length of the CDR3 is 13 residues. Germline CDR1 and CDR2: SNHLY and FYNNEI. The germline V and J ends were trimmed by 2 bases and 10 bases, with 14 bases remaining between them. The CDR3 is CASSEYRAPGAFF. CDR3 nucleotides: TGTGCCAGCAGTGAATACAGAGCCCCTGGAGCTTTCTTT.

This clonotype was recorded at least ten times. The chain has TRBV7-6 and TRBJ2-7; maybe TRBD1 (6 bases). CDR3 size: 13 residues. In germline, CDR1 is SGHVS, CDR2 FNYEAQ. Trimming removed 4 bases from V and 1 base from J, with 8 bases in between. The chain's CDR3 is CASSSGQSYEQYF. CDR3 DNA: TGTGCCAGCAGCTCCGGACAGTCCTACGAGCAGTACTTC.